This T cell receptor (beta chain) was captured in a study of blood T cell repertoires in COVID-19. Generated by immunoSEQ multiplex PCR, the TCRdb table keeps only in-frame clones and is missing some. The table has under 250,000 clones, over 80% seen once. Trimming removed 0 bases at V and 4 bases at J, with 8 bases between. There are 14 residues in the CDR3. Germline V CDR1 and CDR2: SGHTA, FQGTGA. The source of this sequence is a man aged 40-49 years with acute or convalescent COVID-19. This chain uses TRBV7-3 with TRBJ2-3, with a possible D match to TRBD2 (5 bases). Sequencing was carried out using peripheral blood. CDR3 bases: TGTGCCAGCAGCTTAACTGGAGGCGCAGATACGCAGTATTTT. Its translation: CASSLTGGADTQYF.